The next 5 T cell receptor beta chains were all read from a single sample in a study of cytomegalovirus exposure and HLA in healthy donors. 60 Vbeta and 13 Jbeta primers were used in PCR. Clones were read by immunoSEQ multiplex PCR, and TCRdb kept only the in-frame ones, dropping some. The table has 35,000 to 45,000 clones, about half seen once. What was sequenced was PBMCs. These receptors originate from a woman in her thirties or forties in good health and CMV-seropositive.

The V and J genes are TRBV6-1 and TRBJ2-2; possibly TRBD2 for D (6 bases). The CDR3 runs 15 residues. Germline CDR1 and CDR2: MNHNS and SASEGT. V was pared by 2 bases and J by 5 bases, with 12 bases between. CDR3 loop: CASSEQGGETGELFF. The CDR3 coding sequence is TGTGCCAGCAGTGAACAGGGCGGGGAGACCGGGGAGCTGTTTTTT.

This rearrangement joins TRBV15 to TRBJ2-5, with 7 bases lining up with TRBD2. The V gene's germline CDR1 is LNHNV and CDR2 YYDKDF (reference sequence). V lost 5 bases and J lost 5; bases outside the gene matches: 8. CDR3 length: 14 residues. CDR3 DNA: TGTGCCACCAGCGGCGCCGGGGGGATGGAGACCCAGTACTTC. Translated: CATSGAGGMETQYF.

CDR3 sequence reads: CASSSLAGPYQETQYF. DNA of the CDR3: TGTGCCAGCAGCTCTCTAGCGGGACCATACCAAGAGACCCAGTACTTC. The chain joins TRBV5-6 to TRBJ2-5; 9 bases are a match to TRBD2. Germline trimming cut 3 bases from V and 0 bases from J; bases unmatched to any gene: 6. The V gene's germline CDR1 is SGHDT and CDR2 YYEEEE. The CDR3 has 16 residues.

In DNA form, the CDR3 reads TGTGCCAGCAGCCCAGGGACTAGCGGGGGCAAAGAGACCCAGTACTTC. It translates to CASSPGTSGGKETQYF. The genes are TRBV11-3 and TRBJ2-5; 14 nucleotides align to TRBD2. The CDR3 has 16 residues. With 5 bases clipped from V and 3 bases from J, the junction kept 5 bases outside the gene matches. Looked up from germline, CDR1 is SGHNT and CDR2 is YENEEA.

The V gene is TRBV6-5, the J gene TRBJ2-3; D is uncertain. Trimming removed 4 bases at V and 5 bases at J, with 7 bases between. Germline CDR1 MNHEY, CDR2 SVGAGI. This CDR3 comprises 12 residues. The DNA for the CDR3 is TGTGCCAGCAGTTTCGCCGGAGATACGCAGTATTTT. Translated: CASSFAGDTQYF.